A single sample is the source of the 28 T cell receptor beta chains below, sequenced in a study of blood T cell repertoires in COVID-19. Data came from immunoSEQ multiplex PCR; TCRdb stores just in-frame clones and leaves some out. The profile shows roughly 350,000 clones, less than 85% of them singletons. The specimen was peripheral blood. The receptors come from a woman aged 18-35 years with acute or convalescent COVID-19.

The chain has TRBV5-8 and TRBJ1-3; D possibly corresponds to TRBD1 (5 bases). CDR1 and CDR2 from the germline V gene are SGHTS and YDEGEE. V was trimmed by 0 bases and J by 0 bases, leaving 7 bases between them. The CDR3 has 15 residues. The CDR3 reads CASSLGQSSGNTIYF. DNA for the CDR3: TGTGCCAGCAGCTTGGGACAGAGCTCTGGAAACACCATATATTTT.

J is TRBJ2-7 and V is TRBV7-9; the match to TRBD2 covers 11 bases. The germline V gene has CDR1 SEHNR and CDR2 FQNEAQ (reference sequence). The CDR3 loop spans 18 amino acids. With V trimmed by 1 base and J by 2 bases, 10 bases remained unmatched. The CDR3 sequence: CASSLGIAGGRTAYEQYF. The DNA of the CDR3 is TGTGCCAGCAGCTTAGGGATAGCGGGAGGGCGTACAGCCTACGAGCAGTACTTC.

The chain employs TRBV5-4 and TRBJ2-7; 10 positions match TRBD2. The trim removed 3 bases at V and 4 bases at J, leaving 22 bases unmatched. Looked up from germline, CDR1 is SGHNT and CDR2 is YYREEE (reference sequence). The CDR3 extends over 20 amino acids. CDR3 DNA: TGTGCCAGCAGCTCGGACCTCGCGTCTAGCGGGAGATCGCGGTGGTACGAGCAGTACTTC. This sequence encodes CASSSDLASSGRSRWYEQYF.

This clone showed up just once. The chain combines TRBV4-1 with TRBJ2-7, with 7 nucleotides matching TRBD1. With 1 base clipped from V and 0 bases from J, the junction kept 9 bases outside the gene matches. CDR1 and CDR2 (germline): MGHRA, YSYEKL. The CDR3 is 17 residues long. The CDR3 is CASSQAPDRYNSYEQYF. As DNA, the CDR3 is TGCGCCAGCAGCCAAGCCCCGGACAGGTACAACTCCTACGAGCAGTACTTC.

The CDR3: CASSQGAVTQYF. The CDR3 DNA is TGTGCCAGCAGCCAAGGGGCCGTGACCCAGTACTTC. The V call is TRBV3-1 (or the pseudogene TRBV3-2), the J call TRBJ2-5; D remains unclear. Looked up from germline, CDR1 is LGHDT and CDR2 is YNNKEL (reference sequence). The CDR3 sequence is 12 residues long. V lost 1 base to trimming and J lost 7 bases, with 7 bases between them.

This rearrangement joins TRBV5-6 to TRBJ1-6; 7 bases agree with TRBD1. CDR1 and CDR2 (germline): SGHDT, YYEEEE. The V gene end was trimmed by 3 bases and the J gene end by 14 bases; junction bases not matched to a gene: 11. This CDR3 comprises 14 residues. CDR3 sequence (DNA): TGTGCCAGCAGCTATCGACAGGGAAGTCCGGCCCTCCACTTT. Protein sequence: CASSYRQGSPALHF.

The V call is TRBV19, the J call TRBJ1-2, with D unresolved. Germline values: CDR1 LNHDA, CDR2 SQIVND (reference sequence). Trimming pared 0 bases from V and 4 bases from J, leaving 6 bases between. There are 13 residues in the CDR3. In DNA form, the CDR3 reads TGTGCCAGTAGTATAGAGGGCCTCTATGGCTACACCTTC. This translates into CASSIEGLYGYTF.

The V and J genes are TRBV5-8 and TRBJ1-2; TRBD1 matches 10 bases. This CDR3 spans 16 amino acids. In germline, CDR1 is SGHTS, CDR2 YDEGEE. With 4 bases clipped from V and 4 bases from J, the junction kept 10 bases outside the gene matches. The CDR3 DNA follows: TGTGCCAGCAGCCCGGGACAGGGGCGCGGAGCCTATGGCTACACCTTC. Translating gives CASSPGQGRGAYGYTF.

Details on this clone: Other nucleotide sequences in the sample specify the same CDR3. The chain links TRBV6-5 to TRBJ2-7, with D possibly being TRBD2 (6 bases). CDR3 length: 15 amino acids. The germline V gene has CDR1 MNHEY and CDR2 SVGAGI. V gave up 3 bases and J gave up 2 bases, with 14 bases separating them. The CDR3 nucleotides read TGTGCCAGCAGTTATACCGGGACGGGGGCCTACGAGCAGTACTTC. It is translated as CASSYTGTGAYEQYF.

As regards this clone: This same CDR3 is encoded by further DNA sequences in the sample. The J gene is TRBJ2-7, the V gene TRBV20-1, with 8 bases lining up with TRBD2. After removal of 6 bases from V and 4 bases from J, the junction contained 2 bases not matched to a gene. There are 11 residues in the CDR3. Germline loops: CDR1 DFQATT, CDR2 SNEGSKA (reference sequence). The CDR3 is CSARGGYEQYF. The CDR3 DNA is TGCAGTGCACGGGGGGGGTACGAGCAGTACTTC.

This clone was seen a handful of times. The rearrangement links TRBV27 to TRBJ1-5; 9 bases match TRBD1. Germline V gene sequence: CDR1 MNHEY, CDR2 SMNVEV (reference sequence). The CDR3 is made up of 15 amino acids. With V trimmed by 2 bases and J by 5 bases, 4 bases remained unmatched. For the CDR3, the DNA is TGTGCCAGCAGTTTAAGATGGACAGGGGATCAGCCCCAGCATTTT. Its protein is CASSLRWTGDQPQHF.

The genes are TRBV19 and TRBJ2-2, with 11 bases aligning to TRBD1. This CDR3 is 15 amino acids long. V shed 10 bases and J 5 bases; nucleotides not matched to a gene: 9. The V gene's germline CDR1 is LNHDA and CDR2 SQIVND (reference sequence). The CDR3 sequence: CATGTGGSWTGELFF. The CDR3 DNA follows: TGTGCCACAGGGACAGGGGGAAGTTGGACCGGGGAGCTGTTTTTT.

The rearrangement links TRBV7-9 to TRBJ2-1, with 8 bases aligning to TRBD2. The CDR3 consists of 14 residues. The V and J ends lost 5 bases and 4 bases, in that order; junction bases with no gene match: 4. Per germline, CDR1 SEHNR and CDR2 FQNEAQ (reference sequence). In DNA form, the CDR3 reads TGTGCCAGCAGCCCGGGGGGGGGTTACAATGAGCAGTTCTTC. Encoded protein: CASSPGGGYNEQFF. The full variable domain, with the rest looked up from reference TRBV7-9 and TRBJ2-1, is DTGVSQNPRHKITKRGQNVTFRCDPISEHNRLYWYRQTLGQGPEFLTYFQNEAQLEKSRLLSDRFSAERPKGSFSTLEIQRTEQGDSAMYLCASSPGGGYNEQFFGPGTRLTVL.

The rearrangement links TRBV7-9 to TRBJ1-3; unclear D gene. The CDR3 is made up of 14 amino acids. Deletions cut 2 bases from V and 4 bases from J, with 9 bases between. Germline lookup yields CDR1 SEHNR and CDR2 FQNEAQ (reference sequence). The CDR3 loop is CASSLPGGGNTIYF. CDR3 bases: TGTGCCAGCAGCTTACCGGGAGGGGGAAACACCATATATTTT.

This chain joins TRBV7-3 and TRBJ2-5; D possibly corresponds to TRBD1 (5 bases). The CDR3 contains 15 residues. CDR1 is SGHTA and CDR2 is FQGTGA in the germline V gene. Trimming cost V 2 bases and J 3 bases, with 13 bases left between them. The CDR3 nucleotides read TGTGCCAGCAGCTTATGGGGCAGAACCGAAGAGACCCAGTACTTC. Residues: CASSLWGRTEETQYF.

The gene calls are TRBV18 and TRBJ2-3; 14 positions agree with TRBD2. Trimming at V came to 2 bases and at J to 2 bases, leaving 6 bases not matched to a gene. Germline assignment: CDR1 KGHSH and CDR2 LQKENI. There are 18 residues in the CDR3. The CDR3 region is CASSPEGLAGVHTDTQYF. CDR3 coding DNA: TGTGCCAGCTCACCAGAGGGACTAGCGGGGGTCCACACAGATACGCAGTATTTT.

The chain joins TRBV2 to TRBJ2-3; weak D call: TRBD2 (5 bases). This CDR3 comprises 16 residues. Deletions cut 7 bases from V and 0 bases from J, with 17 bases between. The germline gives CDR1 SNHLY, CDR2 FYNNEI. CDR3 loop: CASNPPNQRSTDTQYF. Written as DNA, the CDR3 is TGTGCCAGCAACCCTCCCAACCAGCGGAGCACAGATACGCAGTATTTT.

CDR3 coding DNA: TGTGCCAGCAGTGAAACACAGGGGGCACAAGGCTACACCTTC. Residues: CASSETQGAQGYTF. The chain has TRBV2 and TRBJ1-2; 9 nucleotides agree with TRBD1. The V gene end was trimmed by 2 bases and the J gene end by 8 bases; junction bases not matched to a gene: 6. The V gene's germline CDR1 is SNHLY and CDR2 FYNNEI. This CDR3 is built from 14 residues.

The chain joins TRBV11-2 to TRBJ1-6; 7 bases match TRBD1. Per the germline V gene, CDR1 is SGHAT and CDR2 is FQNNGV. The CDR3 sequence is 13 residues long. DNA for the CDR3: TGTGCGGTTCGGGACAGTGTGAATTCACCCCTCCACTTT. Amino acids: CAVRDSVNSPLHF.

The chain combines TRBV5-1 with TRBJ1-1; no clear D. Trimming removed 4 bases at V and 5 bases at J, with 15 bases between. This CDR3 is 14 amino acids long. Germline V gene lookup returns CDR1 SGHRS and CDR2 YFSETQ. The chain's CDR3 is CASSGITRETEAFF. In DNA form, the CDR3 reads TGCGCCAGCAGCGGAATAACCCGGGAGACTGAAGCTTTCTTT.

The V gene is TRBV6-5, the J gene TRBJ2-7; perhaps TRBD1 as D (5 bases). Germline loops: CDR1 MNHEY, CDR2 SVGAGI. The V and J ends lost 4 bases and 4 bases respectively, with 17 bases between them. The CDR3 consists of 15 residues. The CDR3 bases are TGTGCCAGCAGTTCCCCGACAAGGGGTGGATACGAGCAGTACTTC. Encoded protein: CASSSPTRGGYEQYF.

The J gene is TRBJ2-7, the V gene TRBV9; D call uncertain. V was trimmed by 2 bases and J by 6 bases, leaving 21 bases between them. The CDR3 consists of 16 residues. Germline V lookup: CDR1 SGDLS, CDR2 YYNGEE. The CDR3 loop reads CASSVSPTPVVGEQYF. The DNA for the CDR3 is TGTGCCAGCAGCGTGTCCCCCACCCCGGTCGTTGGCGAGCAGTACTTC.

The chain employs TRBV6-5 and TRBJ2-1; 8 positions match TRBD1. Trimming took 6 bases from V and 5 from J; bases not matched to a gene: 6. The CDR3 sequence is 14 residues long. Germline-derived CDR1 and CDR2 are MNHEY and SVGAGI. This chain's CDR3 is CASSQGQVNNEQFF. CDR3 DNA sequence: TGTGCCAGCAGCCAGGGACAGGTTAACAATGAGCAGTTCTTC.

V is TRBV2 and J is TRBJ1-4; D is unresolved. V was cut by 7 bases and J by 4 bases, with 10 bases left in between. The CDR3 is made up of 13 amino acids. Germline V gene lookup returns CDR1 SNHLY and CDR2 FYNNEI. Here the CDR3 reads CASIRGVNEKLFF. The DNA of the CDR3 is TGTGCCAGCATCCGGGGAGTTAATGAAAAACTGTTTTTT. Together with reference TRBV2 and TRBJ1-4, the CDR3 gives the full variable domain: EPEVTQTPSHQVTQMGQEVILRCVPISNHLYFYWYRQILGQKVEFLVSFYNNEISEKSEIFDDQFSVERPDGSNFTLKIRSTKLEDSAMYFCASIRGVNEKLFFGSGTQLSVL.

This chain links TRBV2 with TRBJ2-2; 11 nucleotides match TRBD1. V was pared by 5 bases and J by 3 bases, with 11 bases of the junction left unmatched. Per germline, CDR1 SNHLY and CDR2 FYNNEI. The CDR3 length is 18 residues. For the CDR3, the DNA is TGTGCCAGCAGTACCGGACAGGGGGCGTTTCGGCACACCGGGGAGCTGTTTTTT. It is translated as CASSTGQGAFRHTGELFF.

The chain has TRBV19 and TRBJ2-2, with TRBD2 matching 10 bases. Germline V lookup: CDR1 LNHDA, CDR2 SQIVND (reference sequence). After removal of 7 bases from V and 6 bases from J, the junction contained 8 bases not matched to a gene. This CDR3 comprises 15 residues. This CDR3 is CASIIEAGGPGELFF. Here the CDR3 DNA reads TGTGCCAGTATCATAGAAGCGGGAGGGCCCGGGGAGCTGTTTTTT.

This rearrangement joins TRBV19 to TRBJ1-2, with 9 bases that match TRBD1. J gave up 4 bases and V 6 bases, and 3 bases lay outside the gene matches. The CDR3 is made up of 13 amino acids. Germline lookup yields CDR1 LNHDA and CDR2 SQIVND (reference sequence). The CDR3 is CASRDRGAYGYTF. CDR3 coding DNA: TGTGCCAGTAGGGACAGGGGCGCCTATGGCTACACCTTC.

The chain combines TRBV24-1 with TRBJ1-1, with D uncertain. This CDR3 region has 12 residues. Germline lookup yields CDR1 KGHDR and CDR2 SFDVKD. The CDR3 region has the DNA TGTGTCCTAGGAAGCATGAACACTGAAGCTTTCTTT. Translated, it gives CVLGSMNTEAFF.